This T cell receptor beta chain was profiled in a study of blood T cells in healthy people across ages (dated by TCRdb to between 2014 and 2016). In the study overall: In model experiments, template switching captured roughly one uniquely barcoded TCR beta cDNA molecule for every two T cells. For two donors (one aged 18 to 29 and one aged 80 or older), the study analyzed two additional independent replicas of 1 million unique cDNA reads from the same blood draw. The donors were split into four age groups: young (average 16 years), middle-aged (roughly 42), aged (more than 60) and long-lived (roughly 88). Age-related changes in TCR beta repertoire diversity were measured in the study by deep sequencing normalized with unique cDNA molecular identifiers. Donors of different ages were randomly distributed across sequencing lanes to avoid experimental bias.

Libraries were built with 5' RACE. The listed sequencing device is Illumina HiSeq 2500. A second PCR of roughly 6 to 11 cycles was run with a J-beta primer mix and a sample-barcoded 5' primer. Each TCR beta cDNA molecule received a unique molecular identifier from a template-switch 5' adaptor carrying 12 random nucleotides. At least 3 million CDR3-containing paired-end reads were obtained from each sample. All of the RNA was converted into first-strand cDNA using the Mint cDNA synthesis kit, with a TRBC-specific oligonucleotide serving as the primer. Following uracil-DNA glycosylase treatment, a first 18-cycle PCR with universal primers M1SS and BC2_uni_R was performed on all cDNA. Under the source paper's analysis protocol: Each sample was normalized by randomly selecting 1 million high-quality reads, each carrying a distinct molecular identifier. Reads sharing molecular identifiers were discarded rather than binned into consensus sequences. MiTCR, set to a Q25 quality threshold and the strictest error-elimination algorithm, was used for CDR3 identification, clonotype clustering and error correction. A nonparametric unseen species model using Euler transformation provided a lower-bound estimate of total TCR beta diversity. In TCRdb, the public reads were trimmed at Q25 with fastp and aligned with MiXCR, with productive beta chains retained. Each CDR3 protein gets just one entry, which takes the most common genes and DNA from the rows behind it. What appears here as the V and J calls and clone size reflects TCRdb's work, not the paper's. The sample records about 630,000 distinct CDR3 sequences, roughly 21% of which are singletons. The ten largest clones represent roughly 3.6% of the sample.

The CDR3 covers 15 residues, taking in both the cysteine and the phenylalanine. Left in the record is the CDR3 DNA by itself, 45 bases read in frame from the first base. CDR1 and CDR2, looked up from the germline V gene (reference sequence), are DFQATT and SNEGSKA. Relative to germline, V is missing 5 bases and J is missing 9 bases, with 9 bases of the junction outside any gene match. Systemically healthy Caucasian individuals from Russia, 35 to 50 in total and aged about 6 to 100 years, were included as donors. Each donor gave about 9.2 milliliters of peripheral blood, drawn into EDTA-treated Vacutainer tubes. Ficoll-Paque density-gradient centrifugation was used to isolate PBMCs, with at least 6.5 million per sample. Total RNA, at least 6 micrograms per sample, was extracted from PBMCs with Trizol reagent. For every donor, an aliquot of PBMCs went through flow cytometry to measure the percentages of naive CD45RAhigh/CD27high T cells.

The full study reports these points: Because donor CMV infection status was unknown, age-related changes in expanded clonotypes were potentially confounded. Estimates of total diversity from one million sequenced T cells were regarded as lower bounds and underestimates. As age increased, observed TCR beta diversity per million T cells dropped in a roughly linear way, and a significant reduction was already evident by age 40. Since profiling was done on bulk unsorted PBMCs, naive and antigen-experienced compartments could not be conclusively compared. Compared with the aged group, more naive CD4+ T cells, fewer expanded clones and increased TCR diversity were shown by the long-lived group, suggesting age selection. There was a strong correlation between observed TCR beta diversity and the percentage of naive T cells measured by flow cytometry.

With regard to this clonotype: The target of this receptor is not known. The record has no base qualities; no much larger clone is one base away.

The V gene is TRBV20-1 and the J gene is TRBJ2-1; TRBD2 lines up with 14 middle nucleotides. The sample taken for sequencing was blood. The sequence was obtained from a man between 65 and 79 years old in good health. The CDR3 sequence is CSASPGLAGESEQFF. At the DNA level, the sequence is TGCAGTGCTTCCCCGGGACTAGCGGGAGAAAGTGAGCAGTTCTTC.